This entry features one TCR beta chain sequence. This entry comes from a study of blood T cell repertoires in COVID-19. Sequencing used immunoSEQ multiplex PCR; TCRdb keeps in-frame clones, though not all of them. The repertoire consists of about 430,000 clones, with roughly 90% occurring once and the leading ten covering 0.65% to 1%. Sequences were obtained from peripheral blood. This clonotype was sampled from a man aged 18 to 35 with COVID-19, enrolled during active disease.

The CDR3 DNA reads TGTGCCAGCAGCCCACTCGGACTAGCGGGAGTCTCCCCCTACGAGCAGTACTTC. Its protein product is CASSPLGLAGVSPYEQYF. The V call is TRBV11-3, the J call TRBJ2-7; 13 bases map to TRBD2. The CDR3 is made up of 18 amino acids. Germline CDR1 SGHNT, CDR2 YENEEA. V was pared by 5 bases and J by 2 bases, with 12 bases of the junction left unmatched.